The T cell receptor beta chain under discussion was sequenced for a study of shared clonotypes between healthy human individuals. The CDR3 length is 14 residues. Germline V gene lookup returns CDR1 SNHLY and CDR2 FYNNEI. V was cut by 7 bases and J by 0 bases, with 11 bases left in between. Measured with immunoSEQ multiplex PCR; TCRdb has only the in-frame clones, and not every one. The profile shows about 1.1 million clones, around 77% of them singletons. Material: memory CD4+ T cells from PBMCs. Subset defined: CD45RA-negative fraction. The source is a young man in good health. Some clones in this sample may be carry-over from other donors' samples. The chain combines TRBV2 with TRBJ2-3; D is undetermined. The DNA of the CDR3 is TGTGCCAGCACCCCAGCGACTAGCACAGATACGCAGTATTTT. This translates into CASTPATSTDTQYF.